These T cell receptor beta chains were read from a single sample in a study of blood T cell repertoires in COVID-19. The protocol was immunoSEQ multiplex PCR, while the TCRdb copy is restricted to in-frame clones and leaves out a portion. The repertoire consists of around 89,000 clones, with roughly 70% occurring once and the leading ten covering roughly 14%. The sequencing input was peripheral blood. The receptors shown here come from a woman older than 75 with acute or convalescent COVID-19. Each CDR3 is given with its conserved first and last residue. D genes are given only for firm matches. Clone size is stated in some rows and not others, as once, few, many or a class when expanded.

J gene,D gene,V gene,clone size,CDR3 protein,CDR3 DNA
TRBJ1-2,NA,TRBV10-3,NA,CAIMGAPSLYGYTF,TGTGCCATCATGGGGGCCCCTTCCCTCTATGGCTACACCTTC
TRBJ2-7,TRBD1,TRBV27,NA,CASSPPSGQGYEQYF,TGTGCCAGCAGTCCCCCATCGGGACAGGGCTACGAGCAGTACTTC
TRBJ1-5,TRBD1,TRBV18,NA,CASSSGQNQPQHF,TGTGCCAGCTCATCGGGACAGAATCAGCCCCAGCATTTT
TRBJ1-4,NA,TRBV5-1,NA,CASSLEGGTEKLFF,TGCGCCAGCAGCTTGGAGGGGGGGACTGAAAAACTGTTTTTT
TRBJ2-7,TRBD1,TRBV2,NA,CASSDLGDSLSYEQYF,TGTGCCAGCAGTGATTTGGGGGACAGCCTCTCCTACGAGCAGTACTTC
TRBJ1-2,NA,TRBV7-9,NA,CASSSLGAGYTF,TGTGCCAGCAGCTCTCTAGGGGCTGGCTACACCTTC
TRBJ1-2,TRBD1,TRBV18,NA,CASSPRPGVQGAPDGYTF,TGTGCCAGCTCACCGAGGCCCGGAGTACAGGGGGCTCCTGATGGCTACACCTTC
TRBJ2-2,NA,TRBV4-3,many,CASSQDFPQRTGELFF,TGCGCCAGCAGCCAAGATTTCCCCCAGAGGACCGGGGAGCTGTTTTTT
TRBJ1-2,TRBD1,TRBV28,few,CASSFGDRASYGYTF,TGTGCCAGCAGTTTTGGGGACAGAGCATCCTATGGCTACACCTTC
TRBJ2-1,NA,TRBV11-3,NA,CASSLEASSYNEQFF,TGTGCCAGCAGCTTGGAGGCGAGCTCCTACAATGAGCAGTTCTTC
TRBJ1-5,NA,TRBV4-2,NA,CASSQDPGDVSNQPQHF,TGTGCCAGCAGCCAAGATCCGGGGGACGTAAGCAATCAGCCCCAGCATTTT
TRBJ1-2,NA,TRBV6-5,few,CASSYSRGFNYGYTF,TGTGCCAGCAGTTACTCGAGAGGGTTCAACTATGGCTACACCTTC
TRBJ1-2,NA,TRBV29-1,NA,CSVELYYGYTF,TGCAGCGTTGAGTTATACTATGGCTACACCTTC
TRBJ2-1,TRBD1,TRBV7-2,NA,CASSNDRGGDEQFF,TGTGCCAGCAGCAATGACAGGGGTGGCGATGAGCAGTTCTTC
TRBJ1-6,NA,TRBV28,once,CATPRPGNPNSPLHF,TGTGCCACTCCCAGGCCGGGAAATCCAAACTCACCCCTCCACTTT
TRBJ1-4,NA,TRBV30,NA,CAWSPGLWEKLFF,TGTGCCTGGAGTCCAGGGCTTTGGGAAAAACTGTTTTTT
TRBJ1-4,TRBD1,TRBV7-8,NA,CASSLRGQGNEKLFF,TGTGCCAGCAGCTTAAGGGGACAGGGGAATGAAAAACTGTTTTTT
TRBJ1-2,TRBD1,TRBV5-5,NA,CASSYWDRPNTF,TGTGCCAGCAGCTATTGGGACAGACCAAACACCTTC
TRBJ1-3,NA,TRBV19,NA,CASSFRTELGNTIYF,TGTGCCAGTAGTTTTAGGACAGAACTTGGAAACACCATATATTTT
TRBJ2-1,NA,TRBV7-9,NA,CASSAVAGSYNEQFF,TGTGCCAGCAGCGCGGTGGCGGGCTCCTACAATGAGCAGTTCTTC